The 11 T cell receptor beta chains given below trace back to one sample, sequenced in a study of T cell responses to AZD1222 COVID-19 vaccine. TCRdb keeps only in-frame clones here, not all; method: immunoSEQ multiplex PCR. Altogether approximately 150,000 clones are present, 85% to 95% being singletons, with the ten largest covering roughly 1.3%. Source: peripheral blood, taken on day 0 of AZD1222 vaccination. These receptors were taken from an adult in good health.

V is TRBV2 and J is TRBJ1-2, with D perhaps TRBD1 (6 bases). The CDR3 contains 13 residues. Between the trimmed V and J ends, which lost 7 bases and 4 bases, there was a span of 13 bases. Germline CDR1 is SNHLY and CDR2 is FYNNEI. CDR3: CASKRTDPYGYTF. CDR3 in DNA: TGTGCCAGCAAACGGACAGACCCCTATGGCTACACCTTC.

The CDR3 DNA reads TGTGCCAGCGGTACCCTCGGGCAGCCCCAGCATTTT. Translating gives CASGTLGQPQHF. The chain links TRBV6-6 to TRBJ1-5; D call uncertain. V shed 8 bases and J shed 7 bases, with 12 bases lying between them. This CDR3 is 12 amino acids long. CDR1 is MNHNY, CDR2 SVGAGI, per germline (reference sequence).

The chain recombines TRBV7-2 with TRBJ2-2; D is unclear. V was cut by 5 bases and J by 0 bases, with 13 bases left in between. The germline V gene encodes CDR1 SGHTA and CDR2 FQGNSA. This CDR3 region has 16 residues. The CDR3 sequence is CASSHSSNPNTGELFF. CDR3 coding DNA: TGTGCCAGCAGCCATTCGTCCAATCCGAACACCGGGGAGCTGTTTTTT. Supplemented by reference TRBV7-2 and TRBJ2-2, the full variable domain reads GAGVSQSPSNKVTEKGKDVELRCDPISGHTALYWYRQSLGQGLEFLIYFQGNSAPDKSGLPSDRFSAERTGGSVSTLTIQRTQQEDSAVYLCASSHSSNPNTGELFFGEGSRLTVL.

The chain combines TRBV9 with TRBJ2-2, with D maybe TRBD2 (6 bases). V was clipped by 4 bases and J by 4 bases, with 20 bases between them. The CDR3 runs to 17 residues. Germline values: CDR1 SGDLS, CDR2 YYNGEE. CDR3 nucleotide sequence: TGTGCCAGCAGCCTAAGGGGCGGGACCAGCGGCACCGGGGAGCTGTTTTTT. Protein sequence: CASSLRGGTSGTGELFF.

The rearrangement links TRBV28 to TRBJ1-3; D is unresolved. Germline V gene data show CDR1 as MDHEN and CDR2 as SYDVKM. Trimming cost V 4 bases and J 7 bases, with 11 bases left between them. The CDR3 is made up of 13 amino acids. CDR3 coding DNA: TGTGCCAGCAGTTCTGACCCAAGGAACACCATATATTTT. Its translation is CASSSDPRNTIYF.

This rearrangement joins TRBV5-1 to TRBJ2-3; D tentatively fits TRBD1 or TRBD2 (5 bases each). The CDR3 runs to 16 residues. The V end was cut by 1 base, the J end by 4 bases, with 16 bases between. CDR1 and CDR2 from the germline V gene are SGHRS and YFSETQ. The CDR3 here is CASSLTWAEGSDTQYF. As DNA, the CDR3 is TGCGCCAGCAGCTTGACCTGGGCAGAGGGGTCAGATACGCAGTATTTT.

This clone has just one count. This sequence joins TRBV9 and TRBJ2-1; 15 nucleotides match TRBD2. The germline CDR1 and CDR2 sequences are SGDLS and YYNGEE. The CDR3 is 14 residues long. Trimming removed 3 bases from V and 8 bases from J; junction bases left unmatched: 0. The CDR3 DNA reads TGTGCCAGCAGCGGGACTAGCGGGGGGGATGAGCAGTTCTTC. Residues: CASSGTSGGDEQFF.

The chain has TRBV28 and TRBJ2-1; 10 bases map to TRBD2. The germline CDR1 and CDR2 sequences are MDHEN and SYDVKM. Losses at the gene ends were 1 base for V and 3 bases for J; bases not matched to a gene: 3. The CDR3 loop spans 16 amino acids. CDR3 protein: CASSLLAGGSYNEQFF. The DNA of the CDR3 is TGTGCCAGCAGTTTATTAGCGGGAGGAAGCTACAATGAGCAGTTCTTC.

The J gene is TRBJ2-7, the V gene TRBV5-6, with D perhaps being TRBD1 or TRBD2 (5 bases each). Germline V gene sequence: CDR1 SGHDT, CDR2 YYEEEE. Trimming took off 1 base at V and 3 bases at J, with 11 bases between the two ends. The CDR3 totals 14 residues. CDR3: CASSLISGSYEQYF. CDR3 in DNA: TGTGCCAGCAGCTTGATATCAGGGAGCTACGAGCAGTACTTC.

This rearrangement joins TRBV20-1 to TRBJ2-4, with 7 bases fitting TRBD2. The CDR3 extends over 10 amino acids. The ends lost 2 bases at V and 14 bases at J; junction bases unmatched: 3. CDR1 and CDR2 (germline): DFQATT, SNEGSKA (reference sequence). The CDR3 here is CSARPSGEYF. The CDR3 region has the DNA TGCAGTGCTAGACCTAGCGGAGAGTACTTC.

The chain employs TRBV7-2 and TRBJ1-4; no firm D call. This CDR3 contains 15 residues. Germline CDR1 and CDR2: SGHTA and FQGNSA. The V and J ends lost 6 bases and 1 base respectively, with 12 bases between them. CDR3 residues: CASSPRLGTNEKLFF. The CDR3 DNA reads as TGTGCCAGCAGTCCCCGATTGGGAACTAATGAAAAACTGTTTTTT.